This TCR beta chain came from a study of OX40 agonist ivuxolimab in advanced cancers. The study in broad terms: Ivuxolimab, which targeted the costimulatory receptor OX40 (CD134), was an agonistic, fully human IgG2 monoclonal antibody. Peripheral TCRbeta sequencing was intended to test whether TCR sequence diversity was altered and clonal T-cell expansion was caused by ivuxolimab. In the dose-escalation cohort, 65% to 90% of patients were male, and the mean age was approximately 64 years, with a range of roughly 20 to 80. Among the approximately 50 dose-escalation patients, some 20 had hepatocellular carcinoma, about 15 melanoma, 9 renal cell carcinoma and 9 head and neck cancer. Intravenous ivuxolimab was administered to patients every 2 weeks at six dose levels: 0.01, 0.1, 0.3, 1.5, 3 and 10 mg/kg. The monotherapy dose-escalation portion (N of about 50 patients) of the phase I ivuxolimab trial is reported in the paper. Prior anti-PD-1, anti-PD-L1 or anti-CTLA-4 therapy was permitted, and about two fifths of dose-escalation patients had received checkpoint inhibitors. Partial responses occurred in three dose-escalation patients, of whom one had hepatocellular carcinoma and two had cutaneous melanoma. The paper as a whole reports these results and caveats: Low levels of normalized T-cell clonal expansion were also seen in some patients who did not respond. At doses from 0.1 to 3.0 mg/kg, clonal expansion was seen in both CD4+ and CD8+ blood T cells between baseline and week 6. Which antigens the clonally expanded peripheral T cells were specific for was not determined. In partial responders in the 0.1-3.0 mg/kg groups, normalized peripheral clonal expansion was found to be among the lowest, especially among CD8+ T cells. After ivuxolimab, expanded clones were on average more numerous among CD8+ T cells than among CD4+ T cells.

For sequencing of the TCRbeta CDR3 region, genomic DNA was extracted from the sorted cells. TCRbeta CDR3 regions were sequenced using the immunoSEQ Assay. This is the immuneACCESS table as TCRdb keeps it, with only in-frame sequences that have V and J called. A part of the clones is gone; compared with another copy, unresolved V genes explain less than half, and the rest is unexplained. Across this sample there are roughly 120,000 clones, with about nine tenths seen only once. The ten biggest clones cover 0.25% to 0.3% of the sample. A note on this clone: Its antigen remains unidentified. Nothing much larger sits one base from this clone, and base qualities are not available.

Sequences MNHNS (CDR1) and SASEGT (CDR2) are obtained from the germline V gene. The V end loses 4 bases and the J end loses 2 bases, and a stretch of 12 bases separates them. Reading from cysteine to phenylalanine, the CDR3 counts 14 amino acids. Solely the CDR3 DNA is kept, with 42 bases framed from the first base. Patients with autoimmune disease history or receiving systemic immunosuppression were excluded from the trial. Peripheral blood for TCR sequencing was collected from all dose cohorts at baseline, on cycle 4 day 1, and on cycle 7 day 1. The samples were taken from a phase I, first-in-human, multicenter, open-label dose-escalation trial of ivuxolimab. The trial enrolled adults with locally advanced or metastatic head and neck squamous cell, hepatocellular, melanoma or renal cell carcinoma. CD4+ and CD8+ T cells were sorted separately from peripheral blood before TCR sequencing.

The sample in question was CD4+ or CD8+ T cells sorted from blood, obtained in a trial of the OX40 agonist ivuxolimab. The chain is made from TRBV6-1 and TRBJ2-7; possibly the D gene is TRBD1, per 6 matching bases. The source of this sequence is an adult with an advanced solid tumor such as melanoma, head and neck, liver or kidney cancer. The CDR3 in this case is CASSARDTAYEQYF. The DNA sequence is given as TGTGCCAGCAGTGCTCGGGACACAGCCTACGAGCAGTACTTC.